The 22 T cell receptor beta chains reported below all come from one sample, sequenced in a study of T-cell reconstitution after alpha-beta-depleted transplantation in children. The TCRbeta library incorporated unique molecular identifiers. TCRdb re-called the PCR reads with MiXCR, one entry per CDR3 protein. The sample lists 440,000 or so distinct CDR3 sequences, over 40% occurring once. Here the sequenced sample was PBMCs, taken before TCRalphabeta/CD19-depleted stem cell transplant. The receptor set was obtained from a girl aged 2-9 years with aplastic anemia, due to receive a stem cell transplant.

For this clonotype: The junction shows a germline mismatch at one end, possibly a read error. The chain joins TRBV4-3 to TRBJ1-2; 9 nucleotides line up with TRBD1. Germline CDR1 reads LGHNA; CDR2 reads YSLEER. The CDR3 has 17 residues. The CDR3, as DNA: TGCGCCAGCAGCCAAGGCTCACAGGGGGCGCCTGAGAATGGCTGCACCTTC. It specifies CASSQGSQGAPENGCTF.

The gene calls are TRBV20-1 and TRBJ1-5; TRBD1 matches at 9 bases. The CDR3 length is 13 residues. The germline V gene has CDR1 DFQATT and CDR2 SNEGSKA (reference sequence). The V and J ends lost 5 bases and 7 bases, in that order; junction bases with no gene match: 6. Written as DNA, the CDR3 is TGCAGTGCTGGGGGACAGGGTGGGCAGCCCCAGCATTTT. This translates into CSAGGQGGQPQHF.

The chain links TRBV30 to TRBJ2-7; weak D call: TRBD1 (6 bases). Germline loops: CDR1 GTSNPN, CDR2 SVGIG (reference sequence). V dropped 5 bases and J dropped 5 bases, with 10 bases sitting between them. The CDR3 runs 11 residues. CDR3 in DNA: TGTGCCTGGTCAAACAGGGACGAGCAGTACTTC. Translating gives CAWSNRDEQYF.

The chain joins TRBV21-1 to TRBJ2-1; the D segment call TRBD2 is taken from the table without a DNA check. TRBV21-1 is flagged as a pseudogene. The CDR3 runs to 15 residues. DNA for the CDR3: TGTGCCAGCAGCCCCTTGTGGGCCGGCCACAATGAGCAGTTCTTC. Translating gives CASSPLWAGHNEQFF.

This clonotype was recorded at least ten times. The chain couples TRBV7-2 to TRBJ2-7; D not resolved. This CDR3 spans 14 amino acids. The ends were cut back, 0 bases at V and 0 bases at J, with 6 bases in the middle. Germline V gene lookup returns CDR1 SGHTA and CDR2 FQGNSA. CDR3 nucleotide sequence: TGTGCCAGCAGCTTAGCGGCCCGCTCCTACGAGCAGTACTTC. Protein sequence: CASSLAARSYEQYF.

This clonotype was counted a single time. One base away lies a much larger clone, so this may be a sequencing read error. This chain connects TRBV3-1 to TRBJ2-3, with 11 bases identical to TRBD2. The CDR3 totals 19 residues. Germline loops: CDR1 LGHDT, CDR2 YNNKEL (reference sequence). The CDR3 nucleotides are TGTGCCTGCAGCCCAGGGGAATTAGCGGGAGGGCCTGGGGCAGATACGCAGTATTTT. Encoded protein: CACSPGELAGGPGADTQYF.

This clonotype was recorded many times. The chain recombines TRBV7-8 with TRBJ2-3; TRBD1 matches at 7 bases. After removal of 4 bases from V and 2 bases from J, the junction contained 9 bases not matched to a gene. The germline V gene encodes CDR1 SGHVS and CDR2 FQNEAQ. The CDR3 totals 16 residues. The chain's CDR3 is CASSWSRQGNTDTQYF. CDR3 DNA sequence: TGTGCCAGCAGCTGGAGTAGACAGGGTAACACAGATACGCAGTATTTT.

This clonotype was counted at least ten times. The J gene is TRBJ2-3, the V gene TRBV21-1; the table assigns TRBD2, which was not confirmed against the DNA. TRBV21-1 is reported as a pseudogene. The CDR3 runs to 17 residues. CDR3 sequence reads: CASSITLKGRKVDTQYF. CDR3 sequence (DNA): TGTGCCAGCAGTATCACCCTTAAGGGCAGAAAGGTGGATACGCAGTATTTT.

This clonotype was seen at least ten times. The chain has TRBV20-1 and TRBJ2-1, with TRBD2 identical over 11 bases. CDR3 length: 17 amino acids. The ends lost 1 base at V and 10 bases at J; junction bases unmatched: 15. Germline assignment: CDR1 DFQATT and CDR2 SNEGSKA (reference sequence). The CDR3 sequence is CSARAQGLAGGLVEQFF. As DNA, the CDR3 is TGCAGTGCTAGAGCCCAAGGACTAGCGGGCGGGCTCGTCGAGCAGTTCTTC.

There are many counts of this clonotype. The chain uses TRBV7-9 and TRBJ1-1; 9 nucleotides match TRBD1. The J segment lost 4 bases and the V segment lost 6 bases, leaving 12 bases of the junction unmatched. Germline-derived CDR1 and CDR2 are SEHNR and FQNEAQ (reference sequence). The CDR3 sequence is 16 residues long. CDR3 coding DNA: TGTGCCAGCAGTCTCATACCACAGGGGGCCAGCACTGAAGCTTTCTTT. As protein: CASSLIPQGASTEAFF.

The genes are TRBV4-1 and TRBJ2-7; D is unclear. The V end was cut by 0 bases, the J end by 2 bases, with 11 bases between. The CDR3 has 15 amino acids. The germline V gene encodes CDR1 MGHRA and CDR2 YSYEKL. The CDR3 sequence is CASSQELARAYEQYF. DNA of the CDR3: TGCGCCAGCAGCCAAGAGTTGGCGAGAGCCTACGAGCAGTACTTC.

At least ten counts were recorded for this clonotype. The rearrangement links TRBV7-2 to TRBJ2-2; D uncertain. Germline V CDR1 and CDR2: SGHTA, FQGNSA. CDR3 size: 15 residues. Trimming shortened V by 4 bases and J by 4 bases, and 13 bases separated the two germline ends. The CDR3 region has the DNA TGTGCCAGCAGCTCAAGTCTAGGGCTCACCGGGGAGCTGTTTTTT. This translates into CASSSSLGLTGELFF. The complete variable domain, with remaining parts taken from reference TRBV7-2 and TRBJ2-2, reads GAGVSQSPSNKVTEKGKDVELRCDPISGHTALYWYRQSLGQGLEFLIYFQGNSAPDKSGLPSDRFSAERTGGSVSTLTIQRTQQEDSAVYLCASSSSLGLTGELFFGEGSRLTVL.

This clonotype was seen a few times. The chain has TRBV11-2 and TRBJ2-1; TRBD2 aligns across 14 bases. Germline CDR1 SGHAT, CDR2 FQNNGV. This CDR3 spans 18 amino acids. V dropped 1 base and J dropped 4; count of bases not matched to a gene: 6. The CDR3 reads CASSLGGTSGSVYNEQFF. The CDR3 region has the DNA TGTGCCAGCAGCTTAGGGGGGACTAGCGGGAGCGTTTACAATGAGCAGTTCTTC.

This clonotype was seen repeatedly, ten times or more. The chain has TRBV5-1 and TRBJ2-5, with D possibly TRBD2 on 6 matching bases. Trimming cost V 0 bases and J 10 bases, with 19 bases left between them. The CDR3 length is 15 residues. CDR1 SGHRS and CDR2 YFSETQ come from the germline V gene. The CDR3 bases are TGCGCCAGCAGCTTGGGAGGCGGGGAGTTGGGGATCCAGTACTTC. Its protein is CASSLGGGELGIQYF.

Only a few counts were recorded for this clonotype. V and J are TRBV7-8 and TRBJ2-7; the D call may be TRBD1 or TRBD2 (6 bases each). The germline CDR1 and CDR2 sequences are SGHVS and FQNEAQ. The CDR3 has 15 residues. V lost 4 bases and J 0 bases, leaving 13 bases between the germline ends. The CDR3: CASSSRGDFSYEQYF. CDR3 coding DNA: TGTGCCAGCAGCTCGAGGGGGGACTTCTCCTACGAGCAGTACTTC.

The gene calls are TRBV3-1 and TRBJ2-2; maybe TRBD1 (5 bases). The CDR3 is 15 amino acids. The V end was cut by 6 bases, the J end by 5 bases, with 16 bases between. CDR1 and CDR2 from the germline V gene are LGHDT and YNNKEL (reference sequence). CDR3 sequence reads: CASREKGRGTGELFF. In DNA form, the CDR3 reads TGTGCCAGCAGAGAAAAGGGGCGCGGAACCGGGGAGCTGTTTTTT.

In its sample, this clonotype was seen many times. The rearrangement links TRBV20-1 to TRBJ2-3; 9 positions agree with TRBD2. Germline V gene sequence: CDR1 DFQATT, CDR2 SNEGSKA (reference sequence). This CDR3 has 14 amino acids. V was clipped by 3 bases and J by 3 bases; unmatched bases: 4. The CDR3 spells CSASLSGSTDTQYF. The CDR3 DNA is TGCAGTGCTAGTCTTAGCGGGAGTACAGATACGCAGTATTTT.

Ten or more counts support this clonotype. The chain uses TRBV7-3 and TRBJ2-2; TRBD1 matches 11 bases. CDR3 length: 16 residues. Unmatched junction bases numbered 9, after V lost 6 bases and J lost 6 bases. Germline assignment: CDR1 SGHTA and CDR2 FQGTGA. The CDR3 DNA follows: TGTGCCAGCAGAGATATAGGACAGGGGGCATCCGGGGAGCTGTTTTTT. This encodes CASRDIGQGASGELFF.

This clonotype has at least ten counts. The chain is built from TRBV6-1 and TRBJ2-2; D remains unclear. Germline CDR1 MNHNS, CDR2 SASEGT. The ends were cut back, 7 bases at V and 1 base at J, with 10 bases in the middle. The CDR3 is 14 residues long. CDR3 DNA: TGTGCCAGCACCGCATGGGTGAACACCGGGGAGCTGTTTTTT. It specifies CASTAWVNTGELFF.

The chain is built from TRBV7-3 and TRBJ2-5; the match to TRBD1 covers 9 bases. Germline V CDR1 and CDR2: SGHTA, FQGTGA. The CDR3 extends over 15 amino acids. The V gene end was trimmed by 5 bases and the J gene end by 5 bases; junction bases not matched to a gene: 9. The CDR3: CASSPTTGGAETQYF. The CDR3 DNA reads TGTGCCAGCAGCCCTACAACAGGGGGCGCGGAGACCCAGTACTTC.

The sample holds a few counts of this clonotype. The V call is TRBV7-8, the J call TRBJ2-1, with unresolved D. V was shortened by 5 bases and J by 2 bases, with 13 bases between the two germline ends. The CDR3 is 15 residues long. Germline CDR1 SGHVS, CDR2 FQNEAQ. CDR3 in amino acids: CASSPDSRPYNEQFF. DNA for the CDR3: TGTGCCAGCAGCCCAGACTCCCGGCCCTACAATGAGCAGTTCTTC.

This chain links TRBV7-8 with TRBJ2-3; 9 nucleotides line up with TRBD1. V lost 5 bases, J lost 1 base, and 4 bases stayed unmatched. This CDR3 region has 15 residues. The germline CDR1 and CDR2 sequences are SGHVS and FQNEAQ. The CDR3 region has the DNA TGTGCCAGCAGCCCACGGGACAGGGGCACAGATACGCAGTATTTT. Translating it yields CASSPRDRGTDTQYF.